This TCR beta chain was identified during a study of blood T cell repertoires in COVID-19. Measured with immunoSEQ multiplex PCR; TCRdb has only the in-frame clones, and not every one. The sample has approximately 200,000 clones, roughly 80% seen once; the top ten hold around 2%. The CDR3 has 18 residues. Germline trimming cut 0 bases from V and 7 bases from J; bases unmatched to any gene: 14. Per the germline V gene, CDR1 is SGHTA and CDR2 is FQGNSA. This clonotype originated in a man aged 55 to 69 who had recovered from COVID-19. The sequenced sample consisted of PBMCs or T cells enriched from blood (not recorded which). The chain couples TRBV7-2 to TRBJ2-1, with 8 bases lining up with TRBD2. In DNA form, the CDR3 reads TGTGCCAGCAGCTTAGCGCTTGGGGGAGCGGGGGCGTCGAATGAGCAGTTCTTC. It codes for CASSLALGGAGASNEQFF.